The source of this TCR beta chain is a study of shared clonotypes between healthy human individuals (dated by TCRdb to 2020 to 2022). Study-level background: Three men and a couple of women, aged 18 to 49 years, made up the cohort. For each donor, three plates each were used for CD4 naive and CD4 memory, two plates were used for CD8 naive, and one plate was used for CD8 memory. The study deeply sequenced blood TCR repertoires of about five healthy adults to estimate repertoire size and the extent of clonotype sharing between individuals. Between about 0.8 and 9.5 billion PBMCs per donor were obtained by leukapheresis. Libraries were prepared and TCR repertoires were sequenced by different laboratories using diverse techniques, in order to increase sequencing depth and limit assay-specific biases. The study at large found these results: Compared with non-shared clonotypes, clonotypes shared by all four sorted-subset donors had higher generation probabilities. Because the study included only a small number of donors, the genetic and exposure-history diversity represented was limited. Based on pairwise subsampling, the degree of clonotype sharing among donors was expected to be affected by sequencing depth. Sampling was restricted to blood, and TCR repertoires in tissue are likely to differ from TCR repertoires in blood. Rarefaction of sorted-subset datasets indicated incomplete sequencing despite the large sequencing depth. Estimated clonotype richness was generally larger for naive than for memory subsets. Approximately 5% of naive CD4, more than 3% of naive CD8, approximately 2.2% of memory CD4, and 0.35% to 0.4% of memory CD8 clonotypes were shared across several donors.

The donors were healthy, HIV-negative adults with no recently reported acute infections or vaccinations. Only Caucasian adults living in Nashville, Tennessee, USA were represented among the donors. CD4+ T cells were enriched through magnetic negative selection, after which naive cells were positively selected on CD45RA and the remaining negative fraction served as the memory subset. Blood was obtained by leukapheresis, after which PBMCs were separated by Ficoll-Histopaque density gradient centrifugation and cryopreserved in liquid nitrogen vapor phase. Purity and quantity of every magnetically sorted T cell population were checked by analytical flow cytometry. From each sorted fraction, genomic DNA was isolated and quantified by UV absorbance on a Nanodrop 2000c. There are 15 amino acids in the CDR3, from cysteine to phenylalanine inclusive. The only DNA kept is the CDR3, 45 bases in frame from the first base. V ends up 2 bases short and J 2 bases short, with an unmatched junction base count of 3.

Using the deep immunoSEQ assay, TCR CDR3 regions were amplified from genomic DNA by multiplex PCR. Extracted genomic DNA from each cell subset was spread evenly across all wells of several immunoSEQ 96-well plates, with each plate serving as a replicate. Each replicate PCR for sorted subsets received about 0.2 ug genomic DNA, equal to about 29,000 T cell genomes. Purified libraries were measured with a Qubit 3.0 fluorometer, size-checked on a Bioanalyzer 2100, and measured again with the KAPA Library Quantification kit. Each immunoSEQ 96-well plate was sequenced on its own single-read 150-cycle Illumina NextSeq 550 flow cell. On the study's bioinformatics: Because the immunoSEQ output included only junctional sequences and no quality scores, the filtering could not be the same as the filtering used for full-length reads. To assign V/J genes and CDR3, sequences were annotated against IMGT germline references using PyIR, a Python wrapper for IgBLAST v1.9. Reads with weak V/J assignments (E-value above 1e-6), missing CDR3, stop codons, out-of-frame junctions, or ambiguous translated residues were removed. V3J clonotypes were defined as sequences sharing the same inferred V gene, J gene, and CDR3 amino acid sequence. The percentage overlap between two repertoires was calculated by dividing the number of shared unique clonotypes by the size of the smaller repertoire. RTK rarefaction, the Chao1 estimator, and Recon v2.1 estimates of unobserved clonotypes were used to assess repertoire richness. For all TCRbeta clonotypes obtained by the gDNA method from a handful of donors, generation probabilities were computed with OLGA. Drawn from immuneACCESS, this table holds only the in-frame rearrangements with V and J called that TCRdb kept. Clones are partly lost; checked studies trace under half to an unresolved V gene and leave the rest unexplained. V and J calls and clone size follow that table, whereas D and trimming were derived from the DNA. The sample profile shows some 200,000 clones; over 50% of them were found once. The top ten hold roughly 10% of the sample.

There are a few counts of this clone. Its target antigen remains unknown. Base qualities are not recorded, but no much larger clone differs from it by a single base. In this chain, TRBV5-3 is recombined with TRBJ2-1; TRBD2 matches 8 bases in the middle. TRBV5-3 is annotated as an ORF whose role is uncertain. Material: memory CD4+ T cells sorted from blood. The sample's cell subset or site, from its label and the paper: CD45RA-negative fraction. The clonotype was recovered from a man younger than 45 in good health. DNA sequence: TGTGCCAGAAGCTTCCGGGAGGGCCCCTACAATGAGCAGTTCTTC. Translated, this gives CARSFREGPYNEQFF.